This T cell receptor beta chain was documented in a study of tissue T cells after allogeneic stem cell transplantation (dated by TCRdb to the early 2020s). Regarding the complete study: The study profiled TCR beta repertoires across many tissues from research autopsies of patients with and without GVHD, plus mouse models of GVHD. On the human side, the study was prospective and observational, with no blinding or randomization. Overall study results and their limits: Only a few T cell clones appeared in more than one patient, yet motif-based clustering showed tissue-specific repertoire signatures that were shared between patients. The patient cohort was small and clinically heterogeneous, and sampling depth was acknowledged as a limitation. In both patients and mice, T cells from blood and spleen covered only a limited part of the TCR repertoire found in tissues. Within patients, how anatomically similar tissues were was a major factor shaping TCR repertoire composition, regardless of disease or transplant status. The study did not determine which tissue TCRs were alloreactive or antigen-specific, and some clones might have been persisting host cells.

Library preparation was by the immunoSEQ multiplex PCR assay. Adaptive Biotechnologies performed TCRbeta CDR3 sequencing at survey depth and reported CDR3 sequences, V/J genes, productive frequency, and template counts. Amplification of TCR beta CDR3 regions started from genomic DNA instead of RNA. The study's processing was this. Jensen-Shannon divergence served to quantify pairwise repertoire overlap between tissues, with 0 meaning identical and 1 meaning complete divergence. Tissues were clustered by single-linkage agglomerative hierarchical clustering of pairwise JSD values, and the clustering results were displayed as dendrograms. GLIPH2 was run on all patient samples with simulation_depth 1000, kmer_min_depth 3, cdr3_length_cutoff 8, keeping groups with more than two unique CDR3s. A standardized tissue-overlap score was generated by extrapolating Jaccard GLIPH-group overlap across patients to a standard repertoire size of 1000 clones. Linear mixed-effect models, with tissue included as a fixed effect and individual included as a random effect, were used to assess associations of diversity with clinical or experimental variables. TCRdb stores this immuneACCESS table with in-frame sequences only. Part of the clones is absent; in the studies checked, under half of the shortfall reflects unresolved V genes, and no reason is known for the rest. V, J and clone size were drawn from that table, and D and trimming were deduced from the DNA. This sample gives 48,000 or so clones in total; over 65% of them show up just once. The leading ten clones occupy about 0.7% of the sample.

Notes on this clone: Its cognate antigen has yet to be identified. Gene labels and germline sequences for this entry follow the mouse.

The source of this sequence is a pool of C57BL/6 mice in good health. The sequencing sample was made of sorted cells pooled from one or two spleens.

The CDR3 corresponds to CASSGTGEAETLYF. The covered CDR3 bases are TGTGCCAGCAGTGGGACAGGGGAGGCAGAAACGCTGTAT. The receptor chain draws on TRBV13-3 and TRBJ2-3; 9 of the junction bases match TRBD1. With the read ending 1 residue before the CDR3 end, the germline J gene is used to fill in that end. The CDR3, cysteine through phenylalanine, is 14 amino acids long. Sequencing covers 39 bases of the CDR3, shown here with the frame starting at base 1. V ends up 3 bases short and J 3 bases short, with an unmatched junction base count of 2. As encoded in the germline V gene, CDR1 is NNHDY while CDR2 is SYVADS.